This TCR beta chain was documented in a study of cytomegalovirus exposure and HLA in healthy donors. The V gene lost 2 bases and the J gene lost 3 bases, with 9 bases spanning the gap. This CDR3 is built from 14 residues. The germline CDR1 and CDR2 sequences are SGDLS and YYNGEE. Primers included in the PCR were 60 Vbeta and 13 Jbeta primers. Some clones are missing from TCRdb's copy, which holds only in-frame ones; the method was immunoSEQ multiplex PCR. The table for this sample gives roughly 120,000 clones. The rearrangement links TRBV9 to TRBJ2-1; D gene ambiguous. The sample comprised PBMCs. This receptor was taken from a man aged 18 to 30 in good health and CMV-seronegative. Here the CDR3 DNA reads TGTGCCAGCAGCGTTGACTCTAACTACAATGAGCAGTTCTTC. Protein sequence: CASSVDSNYNEQFF.